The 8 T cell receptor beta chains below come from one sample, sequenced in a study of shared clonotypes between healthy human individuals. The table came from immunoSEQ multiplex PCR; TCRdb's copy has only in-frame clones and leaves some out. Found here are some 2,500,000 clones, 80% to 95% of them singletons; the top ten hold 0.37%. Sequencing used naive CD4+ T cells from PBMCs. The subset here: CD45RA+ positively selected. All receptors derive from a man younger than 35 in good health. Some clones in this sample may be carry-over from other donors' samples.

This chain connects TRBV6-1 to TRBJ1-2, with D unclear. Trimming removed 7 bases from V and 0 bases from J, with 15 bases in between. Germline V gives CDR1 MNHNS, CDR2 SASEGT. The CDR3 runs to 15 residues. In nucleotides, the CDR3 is TGTGCCAGCAAGTGGATGAGGACTTCTAACTATGGCTACACCTTC. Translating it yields CASKWMRTSNYGYTF.

The CDR3 nucleotides read TGTGCCACCGAGGGGACCGCGGGGACCGGGGAGCTGTTTTTT. This translates into CATEGTAGTGELFF. This chain links TRBV15 with TRBJ2-2; tentative D call: TRBD2 (6 bases). V dropped 8 bases and J dropped 5 bases, with 15 bases sitting between them. The CDR3 has 14 residues. The V gene's germline CDR1 is LNHNV and CDR2 YYDKDF (reference sequence).

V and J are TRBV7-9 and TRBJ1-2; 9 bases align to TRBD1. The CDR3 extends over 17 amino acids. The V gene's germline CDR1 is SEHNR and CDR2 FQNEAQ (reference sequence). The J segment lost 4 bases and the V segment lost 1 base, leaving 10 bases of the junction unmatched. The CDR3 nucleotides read TGTGCCAGCAGCTTAGTCCTGACAGGGGGTCATTTCTATGGCTACACCTTC. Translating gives CASSLVLTGGHFYGYTF.

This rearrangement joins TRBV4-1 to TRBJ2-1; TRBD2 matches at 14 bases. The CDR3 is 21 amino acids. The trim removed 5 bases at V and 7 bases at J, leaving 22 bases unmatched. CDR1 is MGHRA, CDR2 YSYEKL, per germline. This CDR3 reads CASSFFYSKGLAGGSRNEQFF. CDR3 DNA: TGCGCCAGCAGCTTTTTTTACTCCAAAGGACTAGCGGGAGGCTCTCGGAATGAGCAGTTCTTC.

The CDR3 sequence is CASSEEAGPYEQYF. CDR3 DNA: TGTGCCAGCAGTGAAGAGGCAGGCCCCTACGAGCAGTACTTC. The gene calls are TRBV2 and TRBJ2-5; D remains unclear. The last part of the DNA fits TRBJ2-7 better; the J call may be wrong. In germline, CDR1 is SNHLY, CDR2 FYNNEI. The CDR3 loop spans 14 amino acids.

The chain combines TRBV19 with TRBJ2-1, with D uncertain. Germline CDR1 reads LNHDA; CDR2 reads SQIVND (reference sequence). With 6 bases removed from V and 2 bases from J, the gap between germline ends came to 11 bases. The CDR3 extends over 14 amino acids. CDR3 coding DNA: TGTGCCAGTAGGATGACGAGCGCCTACAATGAGCAGTTCTTC. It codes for CASRMTSAYNEQFF.

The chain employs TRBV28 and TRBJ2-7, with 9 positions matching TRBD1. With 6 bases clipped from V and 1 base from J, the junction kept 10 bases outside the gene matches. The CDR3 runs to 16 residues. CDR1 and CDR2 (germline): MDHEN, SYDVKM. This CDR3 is CASSSLPGQGSYEQYF. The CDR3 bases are TGTGCCAGCAGCTCCCTCCCGGGACAGGGATCCTACGAGCAGTACTTC.

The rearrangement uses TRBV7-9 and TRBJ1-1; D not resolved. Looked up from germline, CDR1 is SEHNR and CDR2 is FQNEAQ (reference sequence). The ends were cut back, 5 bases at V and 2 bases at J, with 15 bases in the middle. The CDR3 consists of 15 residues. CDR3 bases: TGTGCCAGCAGCGTGCGGCGGGATGGAAACACTGAAGCTTTCTTT. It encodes CASSVRRDGNTEAFF.